Given below is one T cell receptor beta chain in context. The antigen remains undetermined. Patients were ruled out by autoimmune disease history or systemic immunosuppression. This specimen belongs to a study of OX40 agonist ivuxolimab in advanced cancers. Study background: Checkpoint inhibitors had been given previously to approximately 40% of patients.

Data came from immunoSEQ multiplex PCR; TCRdb stores just in-frame clones and leaves some out. Among 40,000 or so clones listed, around 90% were seen once. Notes on the study in general: Among T cells, CD8+ cells averaged more expanded clones than CD4+ cells.

Unmatched junction bases numbered 3, after V lost 2 bases and J lost 5 bases. The CDR3 is 14 amino acids. The germline CDR1 and CDR2 sequences are SGHAT and FQNNGV. V gene TRBV11-2 combines with J gene TRBJ2-1; 7 bases are shared with TRBD2. This clonotype was sampled from an adult with an advanced solid tumor such as melanoma, head and neck, liver or kidney cancer. Here the sequenced sample was CD4+ or CD8+ T cells sorted from blood, taken in a trial of the OX40 agonist ivuxolimab. CDR3 sequence: CASSLKRGNNEQFF. CDR3 DNA: TGTGCCAGCAGCTTAAAGCGGGGCAACAATGAGCAGTTCTTC.